This record covers a single T cell receptor beta chain. Those enrolled, adults aged roughly 18 to 89 years, came from roughly 22 US areas. Grouping used clinical history reported by participants in a survey and questionnaire. Two negative PCRs, clearance, or symptom resolution characterized the recovered Cohort 3 donors. These data are taken from a study of blood T cell repertoires in COVID-19. Study details: T cells, B-cell-depleted T cells, or PBMCs supplied cDNA or gDNA.

V was clipped by 9 bases and J by 7 bases; unmatched bases: 7. Germline CDR1 is MDHEN and CDR2 is SYDVKM. The CDR3 contains 12 residues. Some clones are missing from TCRdb's copy, which holds only in-frame ones; the method was immunoSEQ multiplex PCR. The table includes about 380,000 clones, 88% detected once. The sequencing sample was made of PBMCs or T cells enriched from blood (not recorded which). The chain carries TRBV28 and TRBJ2-7, with TRBD1 matching over 9 bases. The receptor was derived from a woman aged 18-35 years who had recovered from COVID-19. The CDR3 loop reads CASWDRVGEQYF. The CDR3, as DNA: TGTGCCAGTTGGGACAGGGTGGGGGAGCAGTACTTC.